This record covers a single TCR beta chain. Its cognate antigen is unknown. This CDR3 spans 15 amino acids. Germline CDR1 and CDR2: LNHDA and SQIVND (reference sequence). V lost 6 bases and J 2 bases, leaving 16 bases between the germline ends. Since all of the isolated RNA was reverse transcribed, expressed TCRB transcripts were what got sequenced. Sequencing used immunoSEQ multiplex PCR; TCRdb keeps in-frame clones, though not all of them. The profile shows some 250,000 clones, more than 11% of them singletons. This sample was included in a study of beta chain features in type 1 diabetes. Study-wide findings and caveats: People with Type 1 diabetes carried modestly yet significantly shorter TCRB CDR3s in all four CD4+ subsets.

This chain joins TRBV19 and TRBJ2-5; D possibly corresponds to TRBD1 (6 bases). Sequencing was carried out using naive CD4+ T cells from blood. This clonotype originated in a man aged 25-45 years with type 1 diabetes. The CDR3 region is CASSDTGSFQETQYF. CDR3 in DNA: TGTGCCAGTAGCGACACAGGGTCGTTTCAAGAGACCCAGTACTTC.